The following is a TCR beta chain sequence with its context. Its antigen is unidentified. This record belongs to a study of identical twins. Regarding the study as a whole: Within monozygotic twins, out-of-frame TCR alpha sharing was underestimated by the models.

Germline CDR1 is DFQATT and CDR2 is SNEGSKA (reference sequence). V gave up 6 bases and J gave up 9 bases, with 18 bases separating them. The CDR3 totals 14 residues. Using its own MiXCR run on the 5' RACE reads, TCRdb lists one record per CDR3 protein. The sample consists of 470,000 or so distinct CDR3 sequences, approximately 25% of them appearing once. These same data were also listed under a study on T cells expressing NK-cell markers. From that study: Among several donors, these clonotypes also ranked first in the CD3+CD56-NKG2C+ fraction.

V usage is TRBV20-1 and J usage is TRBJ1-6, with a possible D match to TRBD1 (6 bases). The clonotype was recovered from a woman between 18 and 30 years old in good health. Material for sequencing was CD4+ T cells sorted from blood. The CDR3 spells CSAGAYREGSPLHF. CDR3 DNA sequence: TGCAGTGCAGGGGCGTACAGGGAGGGTTCACCCCTCCACTTT.